Detailed here is one TCR beta chain. Here the gene names and germline are mouse. As to time point: mouse harvest day 14 after allogeneic transplant. The graft held 10^6 splenic CD5+ T cells and 10^7 T-cell-depleted bone marrow cells. The data belong to a study of tissue T cells after allogeneic stem cell transplantation. The data were produced by immunoSEQ multiplex PCR, yet TCRdb's version contains in-frame clones alone and is incomplete. Here the sample spans 3,000 to 4,000 clones, roughly half being singletons. This TCR derives from a female BALB/c mouse given C57BL/6 T cells with graft-versus-host disease after an allogeneic hematopoietic cell transplant. The sequenced sample was gut tissue.

The part of the CDR3 DNA that was read is TGTGCCAGCAATCCGGGACAAGCAAACACAGAAGTCTTC. This translates into CASNPGQANTEVF. The complete CDR3 reads CASNPGQANTEVFF. V and J are TRBV26 and TRBJ1-1; D possibly corresponds to TRBD1 (6 bases). The CDR3 end lies 1 residue beyond the end of the read and is filled in from the germline J gene. Germline V CDR1 and CDR2: KGHPV, FQNQEV (reference sequence). V was cut by 7 bases and J by 0 bases, with 12 bases left in between. The CDR3 sequence is 14 residues long.